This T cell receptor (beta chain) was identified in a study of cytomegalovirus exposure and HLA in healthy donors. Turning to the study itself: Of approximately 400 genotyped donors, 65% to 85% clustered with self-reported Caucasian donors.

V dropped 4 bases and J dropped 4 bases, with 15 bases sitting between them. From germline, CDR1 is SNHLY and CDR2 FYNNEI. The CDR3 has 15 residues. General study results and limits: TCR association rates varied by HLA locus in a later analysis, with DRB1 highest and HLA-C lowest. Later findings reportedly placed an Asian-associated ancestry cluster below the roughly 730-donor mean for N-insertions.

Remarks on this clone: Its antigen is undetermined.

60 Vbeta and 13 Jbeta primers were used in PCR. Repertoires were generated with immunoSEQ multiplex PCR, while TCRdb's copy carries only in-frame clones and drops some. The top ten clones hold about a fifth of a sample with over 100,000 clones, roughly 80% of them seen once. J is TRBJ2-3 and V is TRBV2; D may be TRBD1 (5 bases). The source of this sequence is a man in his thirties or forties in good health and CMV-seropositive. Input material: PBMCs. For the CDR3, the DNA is TGTGCCAGCAGTGTCGGCAGGGTGTTTCCAGATACGCAGTATTTT. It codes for CASSVGRVFPDTQYF.